This passage covers 16 T cell receptor beta chains from one sample sequenced in a study of human T cells and chemical hapten exposure. This sample's time point: patch test 1, 2 weeks after DPC sensitization. The sample's treatment: therapeutic diphenylcyclopropenone sensitization with weekly scalp DPC. TCRdb reprocessed the RACE reads via MiXCR and lists one record per CDR3 protein. The sample has about 360,000 distinct CDR3 sequences, 4.8% seen once; the top ten hold approximately 2.5%. Specimen: whole blood, collected in connection with sensitization to the hapten diphenylcyclopropenone (DPC). All receptors derive from a woman between 45 and 60 years old with alopecia areata. Some clones in this sample may be carry-over from other donors' samples.

This clonotype showed up many times. The CDR3 DNA is TGTGCCAGCAGTCGACAGGGAGGAAATGAAAAACTGTTTTTT. It translates to CASSRQGGNEKLFF. The chain employs TRBV3-1 and TRBJ1-4, with 7 nucleotides matching TRBD1. V trimming: 6 bases; J trimming: 5 bases; junction bases outside the gene matches: 6. The CDR3 has 14 residues. Germline-derived CDR1 and CDR2 are LGHDT and YNNKEL (reference sequence).

This clonotype was seen at least ten times. The rearrangement uses TRBV20-1 and TRBJ1-5; unclear D gene. Germline lookup yields CDR1 DFQATT and CDR2 SNEGSKA (reference sequence). V lost 3 bases and J lost 0, with 9 bases in between. The CDR3 runs to 14 residues. CDR3 region: CSARVPNSNQPQHF. CDR3 nucleotides: TGCAGTGCTAGGGTCCCTAATAGCAATCAGCCCCAGCATTTT.

For this clonotype: A much larger clone differs by one base, so this may be a read error. The CDR3 here is CATIPGLAGPCSYDEQFF. The CDR3 DNA sequence: TGTGCCACCATCCCGGGACTAGCGGGGCCCTGCTCCTACGATGAGCAGTTCTTC. The genes are TRBV24-1 and TRBJ2-1; the match to TRBD2 covers 13 bases. This CDR3 has 18 amino acids. The germline gives CDR1 KGHDR, CDR2 SFDVKD.

This clonotype was counted many times. This chain links TRBV12-3 or TRBV12-4 with TRBJ2-7, with D possibly being TRBD1 or TRBD2 (5 bases each). Trimming cost V 3 bases and J 6 bases, with 9 bases left between them. There are 12 residues in the CDR3. This CDR3 is CASSFWGTEQYF. The CDR3 DNA is TGTGCCAGCAGTTTTTGGGGGACCGAGCAGTACTTC.

About this clonotype: This may stem from a read error, because a much larger clone lies one nucleotide away. The CDR3 region has the DNA TGCGCCAGCAGCAAGGCAGGGGGCTCAGATACGCAGTATTTT. Protein: CASSKAGGSDTQYF. The chain links TRBV5-1 to TRBJ2-3, with TRBD1 matching over 8 bases. Trimming took 4 bases from V and 4 from J; bases not matched to a gene: 5. Germline-derived CDR1 and CDR2 are SGHRS and YFSETQ. The CDR3 totals 14 residues.

This clonotype came up many times. V and J are TRBV29-1 and TRBJ2-1; TRBD2 aligns across 9 bases. The germline CDR1 and CDR2 sequences are SQVTM and ANQGSEA. The CDR3 loop spans 13 amino acids. J gave up 7 bases and V 4 bases, and 5 bases lay outside the gene matches. This CDR3 reads CSVAPGLANEQFF. The CDR3, as DNA: TGCAGCGTTGCACCGGGACTAGCAAATGAGCAGTTCTTC.

This clonotype turned up a few times. The CDR3 region is CASSNTGGRTEAFF. For the CDR3, the DNA is TGTGCCAGCAGCAACACAGGGGGCCGAACTGAAGCTTTCTTT. V is TRBV2 and J is TRBJ1-1; 9 bases are a match to TRBD1. The CDR3 is made up of 14 amino acids. The germline V gene has CDR1 SNHLY and CDR2 FYNNEI. Losses at the gene ends were 6 bases for V and 5 bases for J; bases not matched to a gene: 7.

There are many counts of this clonotype. The rearrangement joins TRBV6-5 to TRBJ1-1, with unresolved D. Between the trimmed V and J ends, which lost 1 base and 4 bases, there was a span of 13 bases. Germline-derived CDR1 and CDR2 are MNHEY and SVGAGI. CDR3 size: 15 residues. This CDR3 reads CASSYLPTSGTEAFF. The CDR3, as DNA: TGTGCCAGCAGTTACTTACCCACCTCCGGCACTGAAGCTTTCTTT.

This chain connects TRBV4-2 to TRBJ2-5, with 9 bases identical to TRBD2. This CDR3 contains 15 residues. Germline V gives CDR1 LGHNA, CDR2 YNFKEQ. After removal of 6 bases from V and 1 base from J, the junction contained 6 bases not matched to a gene. CDR3 sequence (DNA): TGTGCCAGCAGTCCAGCGGGGGGCCTCCAAGAGACCCAGTACTTC. Translating it yields CASSPAGGLQETQYF.

Only a few counts were recorded for this clonotype. The rearrangement links TRBV29-1 to TRBJ2-7; D is possibly TRBD2 (5 bases). Per germline, CDR1 SQVTM and CDR2 ANQGSEA. The CDR3 contains 12 residues. Trimming left V 4 bases short and J 5 bases short, with 12 bases between. CDR3 in DNA: TGCAGCGTTGGCCCCTACGGGAACGAGCAGTACTTC. Its translation: CSVGPYGNEQYF.

The table lists this clonotype with many counts. The chain carries TRBV3-1 and TRBJ2-5, with TRBD1 as a possible D gene (6 bases). Trimming took 0 bases from V and 1 from J, leaving 9 bases between them. The CDR3 spans 15 residues. The germline V gene encodes CDR1 LGHDT and CDR2 YNNKEL (reference sequence). CDR3 in DNA: TGTGCCAGCAGCCAAGATACAGGGCCCCAAGAGACCCAGTACTTC. Translation gives CASSQDTGPQETQYF.

This clonotype was detected a few times. J is TRBJ1-3 and V is TRBV6-5; 7 nucleotides align to TRBD1. The CDR3 length is 15 residues. Germline V gene data show CDR1 as MNHEY and CDR2 as SVGAGI. The V and J ends lost 6 bases and 3 bases, in that order; junction bases with no gene match: 8. This CDR3 reads CASSPPGGIGNTIYF. The DNA of the CDR3 is TGTGCCAGCAGCCCACCAGGGGGTATTGGAAACACCATATATTTT.

This clonotype was picked up many times. The V call is TRBV3-1, the J call TRBJ1-5; D is uncertain. The germline CDR1 and CDR2 sequences are LGHDT and YNNKEL (reference sequence). The CDR3 sequence is 14 residues long. The V and J ends lost 0 bases and 9 bases respectively, with 12 bases between them. The CDR3 DNA is TGTGCCAGCAGCCAAGATGGTGGTGAGCGGCCCCAGCATTTT. Translation gives CASSQDGGERPQHF.

This sequence joins TRBV7-3 and TRBJ2-5, with 11 bases lining up with TRBD2. The CDR3 covers 14 residues. The germline gives CDR1 SGHTA, CDR2 FQGTGA. With V trimmed by 2 bases and J by 7 bases, 3 bases remained unmatched. The CDR3 region is CASSLGGTSGTQYF. For the CDR3, the DNA is TGTGCCAGCAGCTTAGGTGGGACTAGCGGGACCCAGTACTTC.

This clonotype was picked up many times. The V call is TRBV12-5, the J call TRBJ2-3; 8 bases map to TRBD1. CDR1 is LGHNT, CDR2 FRNRAP, per germline. V shed 5 bases, J shed 3 bases, and the junction held 7 bases outside the gene matches. The CDR3 is 15 residues long. The CDR3 loop reads CASGRGQGYTDTQYF. The CDR3 region has the DNA TGTGCTAGTGGTCGCGGACAGGGTTATACAGATACGCAGTATTTT.

This clonotype came up many times. The CDR3 region has the DNA TGTGCCAGCAGCTTAGTGTGGCCGGCCAGCAACAATGAGCAGTTCTTC. As protein: CASSLVWPASNNEQFF. The rearrangement joins TRBV7-6 to TRBJ2-1; no reliable D call. Trimming shortened V by 1 base and J by 5 bases, and 15 bases separated the two germline ends. This CDR3 spans 16 amino acids. Germline values: CDR1 SGHVS, CDR2 FNYEAQ.